These 23 T cell receptor beta chains were all obtained from the same sample, sequenced in a study of healthy donors' naive CD4 and CD8 T cells (dated by TCRdb to between 2014 and 2016). Reads for this sample came from a 454 GS FLX Titanium. A previously published linear amplification protocol was used to build TCR libraries from around 500 ng of total RNA. In-frame beta chains were kept once TCRdb had trimmed the public reads at Q25 with fastp and called clones with MiXCR. A single entry per CDR3 protein holds the most common genes and DNA from its merged rows. The sample table records 150,000 to 200,000 distinct CDR3 sequences; about four fifths of these occur just once. Of the sample, less than 2.5% falls within the top ten clones. Sample: naive CD4+ and CD8+ T cells sorted from blood, pooled from several donors. The cell subset or site label on this specimen signifies: FACS-sorted naive CD4+ (CD45RO-CD45RA+) and naive CD8+ (CD45RA+CD27bright) T cells. Source of these receptors: a pool of human donors in good health; the sample pools cells from several healthy donors.

The chain uses TRBV29-1 and TRBJ1-3, with D unclear. CDR1 is SQVTM and CDR2 is ANQGSEA in the germline V gene. Trimming took off 4 bases at V and 3 bases at J, with 10 bases between the two ends. This CDR3 has 13 amino acids. CDR3 sequence: CSVAGSLGNTIYF. CDR3 coding DNA: TGCAGCGTTGCTGGTTCACTTGGAAACACCATATATTTT. Combining the CDR3 with reference TRBV29-1 and TRBJ1-3 gives the whole variable domain SAVISQKPSRDICQRGTSLTIQCQVDSQVTMMFWYRQQPGQSLTLIATANQGSEATYESGFVIDKFPISRPNLTFSTLTVSNMSPEDSSIYLCSVAGSLGNTIYFGEGSWLTVV.

The chain joins TRBV6-6 to TRBJ1-6; a possible D gene is TRBD1 (5 bases). CDR1 and CDR2 (germline): MNHNY, SVGAGI (reference sequence). The V and J ends lost 2 bases and 7 bases respectively, with 9 bases between them. This CDR3 has 14 residues. The CDR3 nucleotides read TGTGCCAGCAGTTACAGACAGAAAAATTCACCCCTCCACTTT. Its translation is CASSYRQKNSPLHF.

The chain combines TRBV6-5 with TRBJ1-2; D is perhaps TRBD1 (5 bases). CDR1 MNHEY and CDR2 SVGAGI come from the germline V gene. V shed 7 bases and J shed 1 base, with 13 bases lying between them. This CDR3 spans 14 amino acids. In DNA form, the CDR3 reads TGTGCCAGCACCCCGGCAGGGTTTAACTATGGCTACACCTTC. It specifies CASTPAGFNYGYTF.

This clonotype was recorded only once. J is TRBJ1-2 and V is TRBV2; no reliable D call. The V and J ends lost 10 bases and 2 bases respectively, with 17 bases between them. Germline CDR1 is SNHLY and CDR2 is FYNNEI. This CDR3 has 14 residues. CDR3 residues: CAIPPPANNYGYTF. CDR3 bases: TGTGCCATCCCCCCGCCAGCGAACAACTATGGCTACACCTTC.

The V call is TRBV6-5, the J call TRBJ2-7; 8 positions match TRBD2. CDR3 length: 15 amino acids. V dropped 2 bases and J dropped 5; count of bases not matched to a gene: 8. CDR1 is MNHEY and CDR2 is SVGAGI in the germline V gene. The CDR3 region has the DNA TGTGCCAGCAGTTACACGGGAGGGCCTCGGGACGAGCAGTACTTC. Its translation: CASSYTGGPRDEQYF.

The chain links TRBV4-2 to TRBJ1-1; D gene uncertain. Germline-derived CDR1 and CDR2 are LGHNA and YNFKEQ. The CDR3 is 13 residues long. The ends were cut back, 4 bases at V and 1 base at J, with 7 bases in the middle. In DNA, the CDR3 is TGTGCCAGCAGCCGCAGAAGGAACACTGAAGCTTTCTTT. Translated, it gives CASSRRRNTEAFF.

This chain uses TRBV6-5 with TRBJ2-1; 7 bases are shared with TRBD1. Unmatched junction bases numbered 6, after V lost 6 bases and J lost 1 base. The CDR3 contains 15 residues. Per germline, CDR1 MNHEY and CDR2 SVGAGI. The CDR3 region has the DNA TGTGCCAGCAGCCCCGACAGGGCTTCCTACAATGAGCAGTTCTTC. This codes for CASSPDRASYNEQFF.

Only one count was recorded for this clonotype. This chain connects TRBV6-5 to TRBJ2-1, with D perhaps matching TRBD2 (5 bases). With 2 bases removed from V and 1 base from J, the gap between germline ends came to 6 bases. CDR1 and CDR2 from the germline V gene are MNHEY and SVGAGI. The CDR3 contains 14 residues. CDR3 region: CASSYRRSYNEQFF. CDR3 sequence (DNA): TGTGCCAGCAGTTACCGGAGGTCCTACAATGAGCAGTTCTTC.

The chain has TRBV29-1 and TRBJ2-3; TRBD1 aligns across 8 bases. The CDR3 runs to 14 residues. The junction had 2 bases not matched to a gene; V was cut back by 3 bases and J by 0 bases. Germline V gene lookup returns CDR1 SQVTM and CDR2 ANQGSEA. CDR3 in amino acids: CSVDQGASTDTQYF. CDR3 DNA sequence: TGCAGCGTTGACCAGGGGGCTAGCACAGATACGCAGTATTTT.

This clonotype appeared a few times. V is TRBV5-6 and J is TRBJ2-2; D unresolved. The CDR3 totals 14 residues. V lost 0 bases, J lost 7 bases, and 10 bases lay in between. Germline loops: CDR1 SGHDT, CDR2 YYEEEE. This chain's CDR3 is CASSLEPPGGELFF. CDR3 bases: TGTGCCAGCAGCTTGGAACCACCCGGCGGGGAGCTGTTTTTT.

The sample holds a few counts of this clonotype. This chain uses TRBV29-1 with TRBJ2-1, with D perhaps TRBD1 (5 bases). The CDR3 runs 12 residues. Trimming shortened V by 6 bases and J by 7 bases, and 13 bases separated the two germline ends. The germline V gene has CDR1 SQVTM and CDR2 ANQGSEA. The CDR3, as DNA: TGCAGCGTCAACTGGTACAGGAATGAGCAGTTCTTC. Translating it yields CSVNWYRNEQFF.

This clonotype was recorded only once. The rearrangement joins TRBV19 to TRBJ1-3, with D unresolved. This CDR3 contains 11 residues. Germline V gene lookup returns CDR1 LNHDA and CDR2 SQIVND (reference sequence). Trimming removed 7 bases from V and 7 bases from J, with 8 bases in between. As DNA, the CDR3 is TGTGCCAGTAACCGGAGGAACACCATATATTTT. This sequence encodes CASNRRNTIYF.

The chain recombines TRBV29-1 with TRBJ2-1, with 7 bases fitting TRBD2. The CDR3 contains 14 residues. V was pared by 7 bases and J by 0 bases, with 6 bases of the junction left unmatched. The germline V gene has CDR1 SQVTM and CDR2 ANQGSEA. Written as DNA, the CDR3 is TGCAGCGGCGGGGAGGGAAGCTCCTACAATGAGCAGTTCTTC. It codes for CSGGEGSSYNEQFF.

The V and J genes are TRBV19 and TRBJ2-7, with 9 bases aligning to TRBD2. J lost 4 bases, V lost 5 bases, and 3 bases had no gene match. Germline-derived CDR1 and CDR2 are LNHDA and SQIVND (reference sequence). CDR3 length: 13 residues. The CDR3 here is CASSEGLAYEQYV. Written as DNA, the CDR3 is TGTGCCAGTAGTGAGGGACTAGCTTACGAGCAGTACGTC.

The V call is TRBV7-8, the J call TRBJ2-7; D call uncertain. This CDR3 is built from 14 residues. V was trimmed by 5 bases and J by 2 bases, leaving 13 bases between them. Looked up from germline, CDR1 is SGHVS and CDR2 is FQNEAQ. CDR3 nucleotides: TGTGCCAGCAGCGAGGAACTTACCGCCTACGAGCAGTACTTC. It yields the protein CASSEELTAYEQYF. The complete variable domain, with remaining parts taken from reference TRBV7-8 and TRBJ2-7, reads GAGVSQSPRYKVAKRGQDVALRCDPISGHVSLFWYQQALGQGPEFLTYFQNEAQLDKSGLPSDRFFAERPEGSVSTLKIQRTQQEDSAVYLCASSEELTAYEQYFGPGTRLTVT.

This clonotype was detected only a few times. V gene TRBV29-1 combines with J gene TRBJ2-2; TRBD2 agrees at 13 bases. J lost 1 base, V lost 6 bases, and 8 bases had no gene match. Germline V gene sequence: CDR1 SQVTM, CDR2 ANQGSEA. This CDR3 is built from 17 residues. The CDR3: CSVPGLAGDGNTGELFF. The CDR3 region has the DNA TGCAGCGTCCCAGGACTAGCGGGAGATGGGAACACCGGGGAGCTGTTTTTT.

The rearrangement uses TRBV27 and TRBJ2-7; D uncertain. The ends were cut back, 2 bases at V and 6 bases at J, with 11 bases in the middle. The CDR3 length is 13 residues. Germline V lookup: CDR1 MNHEY, CDR2 SMNVEV (reference sequence). The CDR3 reads CASSLRLELEQYF. The CDR3 coding sequence is TGTGCCAGCAGTTTAAGACTGGAGCTCGAGCAGTACTTC.

This clonotype was detected once. The V call is TRBV6-1, the J call TRBJ2-7; D gene ambiguous. The V end was cut by 7 bases, the J end by 0 bases, with 16 bases between. Germline V gene data show CDR1 as MNHNS and CDR2 as SASEGT. This CDR3 comprises 15 residues. The CDR3: CASTDQWLYSYEQYF. The CDR3 nucleotides are TGTGCCAGCACCGACCAATGGCTTTACTCCTACGAGCAGTACTTC.

This clonotype appeared a few times. The rearrangement joins TRBV15 to TRBJ2-7; TRBD2 is a possible D gene (5 bases). V gave up 3 bases and J gave up 6 bases, with 12 bases separating them. Germline V lookup: CDR1 LNHNV, CDR2 YYDKDF (reference sequence). This CDR3 is 13 amino acids long. CDR3 sequence reads: CATSSDFRGEQYF. CDR3 nucleotides: TGTGCCACCAGCAGCGATTTCCGGGGCGAGCAGTACTTC. The full variable domain, its missing parts supplied by reference TRBV15 and TRBJ2-7, is DAMVIQNPRYQVTQFGKPVTLSCSQTLNHNVMYWYQQKSSQAPKLLFHYYDKDFNNEADTPDNFQSRRPNTSFCFLDIRSPGLGDTAMYLCATSSDFRGEQYFGPGTRLTVT.

The chain joins TRBV29-1 to TRBJ2-5; D gene unclear. The CDR3 is made up of 14 amino acids. The V gene lost 1 base and the J gene lost 6 bases, with 15 bases spanning the gap. Per germline, CDR1 SQVTM and CDR2 ANQGSEA. The CDR3 spells CSVEGLEKLQTQYF. For the CDR3, the DNA is TGCAGCGTTGAAGGGCTGGAGAAGCTACAGACCCAGTACTTC.

V and J are TRBV28 and TRBJ1-1; D not resolved. Germline V gene sequence: CDR1 MDHEN, CDR2 SYDVKM. There are 14 residues in the CDR3. The ends were cut back, 5 bases at V and 0 bases at J, with 10 bases in the middle. The CDR3 spells CASSPRGVNTEAFF. CDR3 bases: TGTGCCAGCAGTCCCCGGGGAGTGAACACTGAAGCTTTCTTT.

This clonotype was detected a few times. The chain couples TRBV19 to TRBJ2-1; 8 bases are shared with TRBD2. The CDR3 is 14 residues long. The V gene's germline CDR1 is LNHDA and CDR2 SQIVND (reference sequence). V dropped 3 bases and J dropped 5; count of bases not matched to a gene: 3. CDR3: CASSIRGRNNEQFF. DNA for the CDR3: TGTGCCAGTAGTATCCGCGGGAGGAACAATGAGCAGTTCTTC.

The chain combines TRBV19 with TRBJ2-7, with 8 bases identical to TRBD2. The CDR3 has 13 residues. Germline lookup yields CDR1 LNHDA and CDR2 SQIVND (reference sequence). V shed 10 bases, J shed 2 bases, and the junction held 7 bases outside the gene matches. The CDR3 reads CATAGGLTYEQYF. The CDR3 DNA is TGTGCCACCGCGGGGGGCTTAACCTACGAGCAGTACTTC.